This T cell receptor beta chain was found in a study of neurological immune-mediated disorders. The cDNA was produced through 5'RACE with 10-nucleotide random UMIs. The output of every sequencing run exceeded 170 million TCR-beta sequences, derived from 15-18 subjects. TCRdb fed the 5' RACE reads into MiXCR, producing one record per CDR3 protein. Of some 95,000 distinct CDR3 sequences in the sample, 3.5% were seen once. This clonotype was observed at least ten times. V was pared by 1 base and J by 6 bases, with 8 bases between. Germline assignment: CDR1 SGHTA and CDR2 FQGNSA. The length of the CDR3 is 13 residues.

The sequencing input was PBMCs. This clonotype was sampled from a woman aged 18-29 years with multiple sclerosis. The rearrangement uses TRBV7-2 and TRBJ2-3, with no clear D. CDR3 bases: TGTGCCAGCAGCTTAGGTTACGGCGATACGCAGTATTTT. It yields the protein CASSLGYGDTQYF.